These 19 T cell receptor beta chains were sequenced from one sample in a study of shared clonotypes between healthy human individuals. Using immunoSEQ multiplex PCR, the repertoire was profiled, and TCRdb retains in-frame clones only, with some absent. Of 2 million to 2.5 million clones in the sample, 90% to 95% were seen once. Material: naive CD4+ T cells sorted from blood. The subset denotes: CD45RA+ positively selected. The source is a man aged 18-30 years in good health.

The V gene is TRBV10-2, the J gene TRBJ2-7, with 9 positions matching TRBD2. The CDR3 loop spans 16 amino acids. After removal of 8 bases from V and 4 bases from J, the junction contained 15 bases not matched to a gene. CDR1 WSHSY and CDR2 SAAADI come from the germline V gene. The chain's CDR3 is CASRRPTGLANYEQYF. CDR3 DNA: TGCGCCAGCCGGAGACCAACCGGACTAGCGAATTACGAGCAGTACTTC.

The chain joins TRBV19 to TRBJ1-6; tentatively, D is TRBD1 (5 bases). Trimming removed 6 bases at V and 0 bases at J, with 9 bases between. The CDR3 has 15 residues. The germline V gene has CDR1 LNHDA and CDR2 SQIVND (reference sequence). CDR3 protein: CASSDSSSYNSPLHF. DNA for the CDR3: TGTGCCAGTAGCGACAGTAGCTCCTATAATTCACCCCTCCACTTT. Using reference TRBV19 and TRBJ1-6 for the parts outside the CDR3, the full variable domain is DGGITQSPKYLFRKEGQNVTLSCEQNLNHDAMYWYRQDPGQGLRLIYYSQIVNDFQKGDIAEGYSVSREKKESFPLTVTSAQKNPTAFYLCASSDSSSYNSPLHFGNGTRLTVT.

Turning to this clone: Within the sample, other DNA sequences also encode this same CDR3. V usage is TRBV18 and J usage is TRBJ1-1; the D is unclear. The length of the CDR3 is 13 residues. The ends were cut back, 3 bases at V and 1 base at J, with 6 bases in the middle. In germline, CDR1 is KGHSH, CDR2 LQKENI. In DNA, the CDR3 is TGTGCCAGCTCACCGAGACAGAACACTGAAGCTTTCTTT. It yields the protein CASSPRQNTEAFF.

V usage is TRBV27 and J usage is TRBJ2-1; D unresolved. CDR1 and CDR2 from the germline V gene are MNHEY and SMNVEV (reference sequence). V shed 8 bases and J shed 4 bases, with 15 bases lying between them. The CDR3 has 14 residues. Written as DNA, the CDR3 is TGTGCCAGCGGTTCGGGCAGAAATTACAATGAGCAGTTCTTC. Protein sequence: CASGSGRNYNEQFF.

V gene TRBV13 combines with J gene TRBJ2-5, with TRBD2 identical over 8 bases. J was trimmed by 1 base and V by 0 bases; bases with no gene match: 16. Germline lookup yields CDR1 PRHDT and CDR2 FYEKMQ (reference sequence). The CDR3 has 20 amino acids. In DNA form, the CDR3 reads TGTGCCAGCAGCTTAGGCCGGGGAGAATTAGCGGGACCACCCCAAGAGACCCAGTACTTC. This codes for CASSLGRGELAGPPQETQYF.

Comment on this clone: A junction boundary mismatches the germline segment, possibly from a read error. The chain couples TRBV28 to TRBJ1-5; D is unresolved. This CDR3 is 13 amino acids long. CDR1 is MDHEN, CDR2 SYDVKM, per germline. The CDR3 protein is CAISGSPDQPQHF. The CDR3 region has the DNA TGTGCCATCAGTGGGTCCCCTGATCAGCCCCAGCATTTT.

The J gene is TRBJ1-6, the V gene TRBV2, with 7 bases identical to TRBD1. The CDR3 has 14 amino acids. Losses at the gene ends were 11 bases for V and 5 bases for J; bases not matched to a gene: 9. CDR1 SNHLY and CDR2 FYNNEI come from the germline V gene. This chain's CDR3 is CAGDRDSDNSPLHF. The CDR3 region has the DNA TGTGCCGGAGACCGGGACAGCGATAATTCACCCCTCCACTTT.

The chain has TRBV28 and TRBJ2-7, with a tentative D call TRBD2 (6 bases). V was clipped by 6 bases and J by 0 bases, with 24 bases between them. Germline CDR1 and CDR2: MDHEN and SYDVKM. The length of the CDR3 is 18 residues. CDR3 DNA sequence: TGTGCCAGCAGCCTACCCCGCGGGCTAGCGAGGAACTCCTACGAGCAGTACTTC. This codes for CASSLPRGLARNSYEQYF. Complete variable domain (other parts from reference TRBV28 and TRBJ2-7): DVKVTQSSRYLVKRTGEKVFLECVQDMDHENMFWYRQDPGLGLRLIYFSYDVKMKEKGDIPEGYSVSREKKERFSLILESASTNQTSMYLCASSLPRGLARNSYEQYFGPGTRLTVT.

V usage is TRBV10-1 and J usage is TRBJ2-3; D not resolved. With 2 bases removed from V and 5 bases from J, the gap between germline ends came to 8 bases. There are 13 residues in the CDR3. Germline V gene lookup returns CDR1 WNHNN and CDR2 SYGVQD (reference sequence). CDR3 bases: TGCGCCAGCAGTGAGGGAGTGGGAGATACGCAGTATTTT. It translates to CASSEGVGDTQYF.

Note on this clone: This CDR3 is also generated by other DNA sequences in the sample. The CDR3, as DNA: TGCGCCAGCAGTTCCCTAGCGGGAGCCGTAGATACGCAGTATTTT. This gives the protein CASSSLAGAVDTQYF. The chain employs TRBV5-1 and TRBJ2-3; 10 bases line up with TRBD2. V was clipped by 5 bases and J by 5 bases; unmatched bases: 8. Germline-derived CDR1 and CDR2 are SGHRS and YFSETQ. The CDR3 loop spans 15 amino acids.

This clone was counted a single time. Additional DNA sequences in this sample encode the identical CDR3. This chain connects TRBV5-1 to TRBJ2-5; no reliable D call. V lost 4 bases and J lost 2, with 6 bases in between. The CDR3 runs to 12 residues. Germline assignment: CDR1 SGHRS and CDR2 YFSETQ. The DNA for the CDR3 is TGCGCCAGCAGCCTACAACAAGAGACCCAGTACTTC. Protein sequence: CASSLQQETQYF. Full variable domain (rest looked up from reference TRBV5-1 and TRBJ2-5): KAGVTQTPRYLIKTRGQQVTLSCSPISGHRSVSWYQQTPGQGLQFLFEYFSETQRNKGNFPGRFSGRQFSNSRSEMNVSTLELGDSALYLCASSLQQETQYFGPGTRLLVL.

This chain joins TRBV7-2 and TRBJ1-5, with TRBD1 identical over 8 bases. The CDR3 length is 15 residues. After removal of 7 bases from V and 2 bases from J, the junction contained 7 bases not matched to a gene. Germline CDR1 and CDR2: SGHTA and FQGNSA. The CDR3 coding sequence is TGTGCCAGCACAAGGACAGGGTCGGGCAATCAGCCCCAGCATTTT. Its protein product is CASTRTGSGNQPQHF.

The chain couples TRBV4-3 to TRBJ1-1, with no clear D. This CDR3 region has 15 residues. CDR1 LGHNA and CDR2 YSLEER come from the germline V gene. Trimming shortened V by 4 bases and J by 3 bases, and 15 bases separated the two germline ends. The CDR3 nucleotides are TGCGCCAGCAGCCTCGGCGTAGGAGCCTACACTGAAGCTTTCTTT. It encodes CASSLGVGAYTEAFF.

At least ten counts were recorded for this clone. The chain has TRBV5-4 and TRBJ1-2, with D unresolved. The CDR3 is 13 residues long. The germline CDR1 and CDR2 sequences are SGHNT and YYREEE (reference sequence). The V end lost 4 bases, the J end lost 8 bases, and 15 bases lay between the germline ends. Here the CDR3 reads CASSPRNAEGYTF. The CDR3 DNA follows: TGTGCCAGCAGCCCTAGAAACGCGGAGGGCTACACCTTC.

This CDR3 is CAWSVAGGLSSYNSPLHF. The CDR3, as DNA: TGTGCCTGGAGTGTAGCGGGGGGCCTGAGCTCCTATAATTCACCCCTCCACTTT. The V call is TRBV30, the J call TRBJ1-6; possible D gene TRBD1, 6 bases. Between the trimmed V and J ends, which lost 0 bases and 0 bases, there was a span of 15 bases. The CDR3 is made up of 18 amino acids. Per the germline V gene, CDR1 is GTSNPN and CDR2 is SVGIG (reference sequence). The whole variable domain, filled in from reference TRBV30 and TRBJ1-6, reads SQTIHQWPATLVQPVGSPLSLECTVEGTSNPNLYWYRQAAGRGLQLLFYSVGIGQISSEVPQNLSASRPQDRQFILSSKKLLLSDSGFYLCAWSVAGGLSSYNSPLHFGNGTRLTVT.

This sequence joins TRBV4-1 and TRBJ2-1; no firm D call. This CDR3 has 13 amino acids. Germline CDR1 and CDR2: MGHRA and YSYEKL. The ends were cut back, 1 base at V and 7 bases at J, with 8 bases in the middle. The CDR3 loop is CASSQARSNEQFF. For the CDR3, the DNA is TGCGCCAGCAGCCAAGCCAGAAGTAATGAGCAGTTCTTC.

This clone was picked up one time. Other DNA sequences within the sample encode an identical CDR3. This rearrangement joins TRBV11-2 to TRBJ2-7, with D hard to call. The V and J ends lost 4 bases and 0 bases respectively, with 7 bases between them. The germline gives CDR1 SGHAT, CDR2 FQNNGV. The CDR3 is 13 amino acids. The CDR3 loop is CASSSYRSYEQYF. In nucleotides, the CDR3 is TGTGCCAGCAGCTCCTATCGCTCCTACGAGCAGTACTTC.

CDR3 protein: CASSPGPGQPQHF. CDR3 DNA: TGTGCCAGCAGTCCCGGTCCGGGTCAGCCCCAGCATTTT. The V call is TRBV2, the J call TRBJ1-5; no firm D call. The V and J ends lost 5 bases and 6 bases respectively, with 11 bases between them. The CDR3 extends over 13 amino acids. Germline CDR1 and CDR2: SNHLY and FYNNEI.

The chain couples TRBV9 to TRBJ2-7; 10 nucleotides match TRBD1. The CDR3 length is 14 residues. CDR1 and CDR2 from the germline V gene are SGDLS and YYNGEE. Trimming cost V 1 base and J 4 bases; bases outside gene matches: 2. The CDR3 DNA reads TGTGCCAGCAGCGTACAGGGACAGGGGTACGAGCAGTACTTC. As protein: CASSVQGQGYEQYF.